The present T cell receptor beta chain was sequenced within a study of blood T cell repertoires in COVID-19. Study as a whole: There were acute and convalescent COVID-19 samples, and they came from the United States, Italy and Spain.

The V gene end was trimmed by 5 bases and the J gene end by 2 bases; junction bases not matched to a gene: 4. The CDR3 loop spans 14 amino acids. Germline values: CDR1 LNHDA, CDR2 SQIVND (reference sequence). Methods used by the authors: Amplification of reference gene primers provided the estimated nucleated cell counts. This table comes from immunoSEQ multiplex PCR, and its TCRdb copy is limited to in-frame clones, with some not included. V and J calls and clone size follow that table, whereas D and trimming were derived from the DNA. The sample holds 200,000 to 250,000 clones, roughly 85% seen once. The participants were between roughly 18 and 100 years old and came from some 25 US areas.

The rearrangement links TRBV19 to TRBJ1-2; 8 bases are a match to TRBD1. This receptor was taken from a woman aged 45 to 65 with acute COVID-19. The sample taken for sequencing was PBMCs or T cells enriched from blood (not recorded which). The CDR3 region is CASSPGQGNYGYTF. Written as DNA, the CDR3 is TGTGCCAGTAGTCCAGGACAGGGAAACTATGGCTACACCTTC. Full variable domain (rest looked up from reference TRBV19 and TRBJ1-2): DGGITQSPKYLFRKEGQNVTLSCEQNLNHDAMYWYRQDPGQGLRLIYYSQIVNDFQKGDIAEGYSVSREKKESFPLTVTSAQKNPTAFYLCASSPGQGNYGYTFGSGTRLTVV.